This TCR beta chain was captured by sequencing in a study of T cells in Graves' hyperthyroidism and ophthalmopathy. RNA transcripts yielded amplified TCR beta CDR3 regions. An initial round of RT-PCR targeting the TCR CDR3 relied on the HTBI primer set. TCRdb re-called the multiplex PCR reads with MiXCR, one entry per CDR3 protein. The repertoire holds approximately 400,000 distinct CDR3 sequences, more than 15% seen once, with approximately 7.5% in the top ten. This clonotype appeared many times. With 3 bases clipped from V and 1 base from J, the junction kept 7 bases outside the gene matches. The CDR3 spans 17 residues. CDR1 is SGDLS and CDR2 is YYNGEE in the germline V gene. Among the patients, aged 18 to 65, hyperthyroidism was newly diagnosed and had lasted under 2 months. Each diagnosis was grounded in clinical symptoms, serum thyroxine and TRAb, thyroid ultrasound, and orbital computed tomography.

V is TRBV9 and J is TRBJ2-2; 9 positions agree with TRBD2. Sequenced: blood. The clonotype was recovered from a woman younger than 35 with Graves' hyperthyroidism. In nucleotides, the CDR3 is TGTGCCAGCAGCGAGGGGGTAGCGGGGGTGAACACCGGGGAGCTGTTTTTT. It yields the protein CASSEGVAGVNTGELFF.